This TCR beta chain was identified in a study of neoadjuvant nivolumab and ipilimumab in lung cancer. Looking at the study overall: Nivolumab 3 mg/kg was given days 1, 15 and 29, plus ipilimumab 1 mg/kg day 1 in combination. Study-level findings and limits: Only a small number of samples underwent TCR sequencing. From pretherapy to surgery, tumor richness and clonality rose with dual therapy. Resected tumors had greater TCR richness and clonality than uninvolved lung.

Trimming took 0 bases from V and 4 from J, leaving 19 bases between them. The germline CDR1 and CDR2 sequences are MGHRA and YSYEKL. The CDR3 extends over 17 amino acids. To note about this clone: Its antigen is not identified.

The protocol was immunoSEQ multiplex PCR, while the TCRdb copy is restricted to in-frame clones and leaves out a portion. Of 39,000 or so clones listed, 75% to 90% were seen once; the top ten hold about 3.6%. The TCR comes from an adult with non-small cell lung cancer. This chain joins TRBV4-1 and TRBJ2-7; either TRBD1 or TRBD2 may fit D (5 bases each). Sequencing used peripheral blood, obtained before neoadjuvant nivolumab, alone or with ipilimumab. CDR3 nucleotides: TGCGCCAGCAGCCAAGATTCCCCCGGGGCCGCTCATTACGAGCAGTACTTC. This gives the protein CASSQDSPGAAHYEQYF.